These 30 T cell receptor beta chains were sequenced from one sample in a study of blood T cells in healthy people across ages. A second PCR, run for roughly 7 to 12 cycles, used a sample-barcoded 5' primer plus a J-beta primer mix. One entry per CDR3 protein results from TCRdb running MiXCR on the 5' RACE reads. The table lists over 1,500,000 distinct CDR3 sequences, roughly 49% of them singletons. Sequencing was carried out using blood. These receptors were collected from a middle-aged woman in good health.

Notes on this clonotype: This may stem from a read error, because a much larger clone lies one nucleotide away. For the CDR3, the DNA is TGTGCCAGCAGCTTGCGACCGGGTATAACCACCTACGAGCAGTTCTTC. This sequence encodes CASSLRPGITTYEQFF. The rearrangement links TRBV7-2 to TRBJ2-1; D unresolved. V lost 3 bases to trimming and J lost 10 bases, with 22 bases between them. There are 16 residues in the CDR3. Germline-derived CDR1 and CDR2 are SGHTA and FQGNSA.

Notes on this clonotype: This may be a read error: a much more frequent sequence differs by one nucleotide. The chain joins TRBV5-1 to TRBJ2-7; TRBD1 matches at 7 bases. The CDR3 loop spans 14 amino acids. Germline V lookup: CDR1 SGHRS, CDR2 YFSETQ. J gave up 7 bases and V 3 bases, and 10 bases lay outside the gene matches. CDR3 nucleotides: TGCGCCAGCAGCTCGGGACAGTACCACAATGAGCAGTACTTC. The encoded protein is CASSSGQYHNEQYF.

CDR3 sequence: CASSLAGPRNEQFF. CDR3 nucleotide sequence: TGTGCCAGCAGCTTAGCCGGGCCGCGCAATGAGCAGTTCTTC. J is TRBJ2-1 and V is TRBV7-8, with no clear D. Germline V gene sequence: CDR1 SGHVS, CDR2 FQNEAQ. Trimming pared 0 bases from V and 6 bases from J, leaving 9 bases between. The length of the CDR3 is 14 residues.

The chain employs TRBV5-1 and TRBJ2-3, with 7 bases lining up with TRBD2. Germline-derived CDR1 and CDR2 are SGHRS and YFSETQ. The CDR3 has 15 amino acids. The ends lost 6 bases at V and 4 bases at J; junction bases unmatched: 11. The CDR3 sequence is CASTESTSPPDTQYF. The CDR3 coding sequence is TGCGCCAGCACCGAGTCGACTAGCCCGCCAGATACGCAGTATTTT.

This clonotype was picked up a small number of times. The chain joins TRBV29-1 to TRBJ1-2; 8 nucleotides match TRBD1. From germline, CDR1 is SQVTM and CDR2 ANQGSEA. This CDR3 region has 12 residues. The trim removed 7 bases at V and 6 bases at J, leaving 7 bases unmatched. CDR3 sequence reads: CSGTDRGHGYTF. CDR3 nucleotides: TGCAGCGGGACAGACAGGGGCCATGGCTACACCTTC.

The chain carries TRBV20-1 and TRBJ2-3, with 8 bases that match TRBD2. V was clipped by 5 bases and J by 2 bases; unmatched bases: 6. Germline assignment: CDR1 DFQATT and CDR2 SNEGSKA (reference sequence). CDR3 length: 14 residues. The DNA of the CDR3 is TGCAGTGCTCCTCTAGCGGGTATCACAGATACGCAGTATTTT. It specifies CSAPLAGITDTQYF.

V gene TRBV25-1 combines with J gene TRBJ2-5; 8 positions agree with TRBD2. The CDR3 has 14 amino acids. Losses at the gene ends were 5 bases for V and 8 bases for J; bases not matched to a gene: 10. Germline V gives CDR1 MGHDK, CDR2 SYGVNS. In DNA form, the CDR3 reads TGTGCCAGCAGTCTTTCCGGGGGGGTCAAAACCCAGTACTTC. Translated, it gives CASSLSGGVKTQYF.

J is TRBJ2-3 and V is TRBV27, with TRBD1 matching 9 bases. CDR1 is MNHEY and CDR2 is SMNVEV in the germline V gene (reference sequence). The V segment lost 10 bases and the J segment 4 bases; nucleotides outside the gene matches: 6. CDR3 length: 13 amino acids. Written as DNA, the CDR3 is TGTGCCACCTCAGACAGGGGGGCAGATACGCAGTATTTT. This sequence encodes CATSDRGADTQYF.

This clonotype was counted between two and nine times. The chain combines TRBV7-2 with TRBJ2-1; tentatively, D is TRBD2 (5 bases). CDR3 length: 13 amino acids. CDR1 SGHTA and CDR2 FQGNSA come from the germline V gene. Trimming removed 5 bases at V and 8 bases at J, with 13 bases between. CDR3 sequence (DNA): TGTGCCAGCAGCCGGTCACCTAGCCATGAGCAGTTCTTC. Translated: CASSRSPSHEQFF.

This clonotype was observed a few times. The V and J genes are TRBV11-2 and TRBJ1-4; 7 nucleotides align to TRBD1. The CDR3 runs to 16 residues. CDR1 and CDR2 from the germline V gene are SGHAT and FQNNGV. V shed 2 bases, J shed 6 bases, and the junction held 9 bases outside the gene matches. For the CDR3, the DNA is TGTGCCAGCAGCTTACGACCAGGGGGGGAGGATGAAAAACTGTTTTTT. It translates to CASSLRPGGEDEKLFF.

The V and J genes are TRBV11-3 and TRBJ2-1, with D maybe TRBD2 (6 bases). CDR1 is SGHNT and CDR2 is YENEEA in the germline V gene. Trimming left V 5 bases short and J 4 bases short, with 15 bases between. The CDR3 spans 15 residues. The CDR3 region has the DNA TGTGCCAGCAGCCGCGGGGACGCCACTTACAATGAGCAGTTCTTC. Translating it yields CASSRGDATYNEQFF.

The rearrangement joins TRBV28 to TRBJ2-3, with TRBD2 matching over 9 bases. From germline, CDR1 is MDHEN and CDR2 SYDVKM. The CDR3 length is 17 residues. The trim removed 1 base at V and 0 bases at J, leaving 5 bases unmatched. The DNA for the CDR3 is TGTGCCAGCAGTTTATTAACTAGCGGGTCTAGCACAGATACGCAGTATTTT. Its protein is CASSLLTSGSSTDTQYF.

This clonotype appeared a few times. V usage is TRBV29-1 and J usage is TRBJ2-1; 9 nucleotides match TRBD1. Germline lookup yields CDR1 SQVTM and CDR2 ANQGSEA. The V and J ends lost 5 bases and 4 bases, in that order; junction bases with no gene match: 3. The length of the CDR3 is 13 residues. This chain's CDR3 is CSVTGGQYNEQFF. CDR3 nucleotides: TGCAGCGTTACAGGGGGCCAGTACAATGAGCAGTTCTTC.

This chain joins TRBV29-1 and TRBJ2-1; D uncertain. The DNA end lines up better with TRBJ2-7; the J call may be wrong. The germline gives CDR1 SQVTM, CDR2 ANQGSEA. The CDR3 has 15 residues. The CDR3: CSVRLFLEDYNEQYF. CDR3 nucleotide sequence: TGCAGCGTTAGACTGTTCTTGGAAGATTACAATGAGCAGTACTTC.

As regards this clonotype: This may stem from a read error, because a much larger clone lies one nucleotide away. The chain is built from TRBV6-5 and TRBJ2-5; 11 bases line up with TRBD2. The CDR3 is 16 residues long. CDR1 and CDR2 from the germline V gene are MNHEY and SVGAGI. The J segment lost 2 bases and the V segment lost 4 bases, leaving 6 bases of the junction unmatched. In nucleotides, the CDR3 is TGTGCCAGCAGTTGCTCATCTAGCGGGGGGCAAGAGACCCAGTACTTC. Its protein product is CASSCSSSGGQETQYF.

The chain recombines TRBV6-6 with TRBJ2-3; the D call may be TRBD1 or TRBD2 (5 bases each). The CDR3 totals 15 residues. The V end lost 7 bases, the J end lost 4 bases, and 18 bases lay between the germline ends. Germline V gene data show CDR1 as MNHNY and CDR2 as SVGAGI (reference sequence). CDR3 sequence reads: CASKLQGASPDTQYF. The CDR3 nucleotides read TGTGCCAGCAAGTTACAAGGGGCTAGCCCAGATACGCAGTATTTT.

The rearrangement joins TRBV4-3 to TRBJ2-2; perhaps TRBD1 as D (5 bases). Per the germline V gene, CDR1 is LGHNA and CDR2 is YSLEER. The CDR3 consists of 14 residues. V lost 0 bases and J lost 9, with 11 bases in between. This CDR3 is CASSQEAGHRELFF. CDR3 sequence (DNA): TGCGCCAGCAGCCAAGAAGCAGGACACAGGGAGCTGTTTTTT.

A note on this clonotype: The junction and the germline gene differ at one end; a read error may be behind it. The chain uses TRBV4-3 and TRBJ2-7, with unresolved D. The length of the CDR3 is 16 residues. Looked up from germline, CDR1 is LGHNA and CDR2 is YSLEER. The CDR3 bases are TGCGCCAGCAGCCAAGATAATAGGCAATTTCTATACGAGCAGTGCTTC. Its translation is CASSQDNRQFLYEQCF.

This clonotype was counted a single time. The chain joins TRBV2 to TRBJ1-2; 8 bases map to TRBD1. The CDR3 runs 15 residues. CDR1 SNHLY and CDR2 FYNNEI come from the germline V gene. V lost 5 bases and J lost 4; bases outside the gene matches: 9. The DNA for the CDR3 is TGTGCCAGCAGTTCCCGGACAGGGTGGGCCTATGGCTACACCTTC. Translating it yields CASSSRTGWAYGYTF.

This chain links TRBV4-1 with TRBJ2-7; a possible D gene is TRBD1 (5 bases). This CDR3 contains 14 residues. V was cut by 6 bases and J by 0 bases, with 12 bases left in between. CDR1 and CDR2 from the germline V gene are MGHRA and YSYEKL. Here the CDR3 DNA reads TGCGCCAGCAGTCAACAGGACACCTCCTACGAGCAGTACTTC. Translation: CASSQQDTSYEQYF.

Concerning this clonotype itself: A much larger clone sits a single nucleotide away, making a read error possible. The chain carries TRBV6-2 or TRBV6-3 and TRBJ2-7; D may be TRBD2 (6 bases). The CDR3 contains 14 residues. V was cut by 5 bases and J by 7 bases, with 18 bases left in between. CDR1 and CDR2 from the germline V gene are MNHEY and SVGEGT. The CDR3, as DNA: TGTGCCAGCAGTAAGTCGGAGGGTTACAATGAGCAGTACTTC. Translation gives CASSKSEGYNEQYF.

This clonotype was observed a few times. The chain carries TRBV13 and TRBJ2-1, with 9 bases fitting TRBD1. In germline, CDR1 is PRHDT, CDR2 FYEKMQ (reference sequence). J gave up 7 bases and V 4 bases, and 8 bases lay outside the gene matches. The CDR3 is 15 residues long. CDR3 nucleotide sequence: TGTGCCAGCAGCTCGGGACAGGGTCCAGGGAATGAGCAGTTCTTC. It encodes CASSSGQGPGNEQFF.

The rearrangement links TRBV2 to TRBJ2-5; a weak D match, TRBD2 (6 bases). There are 13 residues in the CDR3. Looked up from germline, CDR1 is SNHLY and CDR2 is FYNNEI. Deletions cut 2 bases from V and 4 bases from J, with 8 bases between. Written as DNA, the CDR3 is TGTGCCAGCAGTGAACACGGGGGAGAGACCCAGTACTTC. Translated, it gives CASSEHGGETQYF.

The CDR3 here is CASSPIDPGANVLTF. The CDR3 nucleotides are TGTGCCAGCTCACCCATCGACCCTGGGGCCAACGTCCTGACTTTC. The V and J genes are TRBV18 and TRBJ2-6, with D unresolved. Germline V gene sequence: CDR1 KGHSH, CDR2 LQKENI. CDR3 length equals 15 residues. Trimming took 3 bases from V and 2 from J, leaving 8 bases between them.

The chain joins TRBV3-1 to TRBJ1-2; D is perhaps TRBD1 (6 bases). This CDR3 has 22 residues. The V end lost 1 base, the J end lost 2 bases, and 32 bases lay between the germline ends. Germline lookup yields CDR1 LGHDT and CDR2 YNNKEL (reference sequence). The CDR3 nucleotides are TGTGCCAGCAGCCAAGGAAGGGCAGGGGTACCGACTCCCGTCGGGATAAACTATGGCTACACCTTC. This translates into CASSQGRAGVPTPVGINYGYTF.

CDR3 DNA sequence: TGCAGTGCTAGATGGGGGGACTCCGTGACGGGGGAGCGGTACTTC. This sequence encodes CSARWGDSVTGERYF. This chain joins TRBV20-1 and TRBJ2-5, with TRBD2 as a possible D gene (6 bases). This CDR3 is built from 15 residues. Trimming left V 2 bases short and J 13 bases short, with 26 bases between. The germline gives CDR1 DFQATT, CDR2 SNEGSKA (reference sequence).

The V gene is TRBV7-3, the J gene TRBJ2-1, with 7 bases fitting TRBD2. CDR1 is SGHTA and CDR2 is FQGTGA in the germline V gene. The CDR3 is 14 amino acids. Trimming at V came to 2 bases and at J to 8 bases, leaving 6 bases not matched to a gene. The CDR3 region has the DNA TGTGCCAGCAGCTTAGGGACTACTTTGGATGAGCAGTTCTTC. Its protein is CASSLGTTLDEQFF.

This rearrangement joins TRBV28 to TRBJ1-4; tentatively, D is TRBD1 (6 bases). CDR1 and CDR2 (germline): MDHEN, SYDVKM. CDR3 length: 15 residues. Trimming pared 5 bases from V and 3 bases from J, leaving 13 bases between. The CDR3 reads CASSARQDPNEKLFF. In nucleotides, the CDR3 is TGTGCCAGCAGTGCCAGACAGGACCCTAATGAAAAACTGTTTTTT.

The table lists this clonotype with a few counts. The V and J genes are TRBV28 and TRBJ2-1, with 7 bases lining up with TRBD1. Per germline, CDR1 MDHEN and CDR2 SYDVKM. The CDR3 has 14 residues. The V gene end was trimmed by 9 bases and the J gene end by 4 bases; junction bases not matched to a gene: 9. The chain's CDR3 is CASEFRDSYNEQFF. In DNA form, the CDR3 reads TGTGCCAGTGAGTTCCGGGACAGTTACAATGAGCAGTTCTTC.

The chain couples TRBV11-2 to TRBJ1-1; unclear D gene. Trimming cost V 6 bases and J 1 base, with 12 bases left between them. Germline CDR1 reads SGHAT; CDR2 reads FQNNGV. The CDR3 has 14 residues. The CDR3 nucleotides are TGTGCCAGCAGATTGTGGAGCGGGAACACTGAAGCTTTCTTT. Translation: CASRLWSGNTEAFF.